The 3 T cell receptor beta chains presented below share a single source sample, sequenced in a study of molecular identifiers for immune sequencing clone quantification. Using its own MiXCR run on the PCR reads, TCRdb lists one record per CDR3 protein. The table has 400,000 to 600,000 distinct CDR3 sequences, 20% to 25% seen once. What was sequenced was naive CD8+ T cells from blood, with Jurkat cell RNA spiked in. Subset in this sample: FACS-sorted CD8+CD4-CCR7+CD45RA+ naive T cells. The receptor set was obtained from a human donor in good health. Some libraries in this study had Jurkat cell RNA spiked in.

The genes are TRBV7-2 and TRBJ2-7, with TRBD2 matching over 10 bases. Trimming removed 5 bases from V and 2 bases from J; junction bases left unmatched: 6. Germline V gene data show CDR1 as SGHTA and CDR2 as FQGNSA. There are 15 residues in the CDR3. The CDR3 region is CASSPGTSVAYEQYF. The DNA for the CDR3 is TGTGCCAGCAGCCCGGGGACTAGCGTTGCCTACGAGCAGTACTTC.

This sequence joins TRBV6-6 and TRBJ1-4; the D gene is possibly TRBD1 (6 bases). Per germline, CDR1 MNHNY and CDR2 SVGAGI (reference sequence). V shed 8 bases and J shed 3 bases, with 13 bases lying between them. The CDR3 has 14 amino acids. CDR3: CASQSGAANEKLFF. CDR3 sequence (DNA): TGTGCCAGCCAATCAGGGGCGGCTAATGAAAAACTGTTTTTT.

This clonotype showed up just a few times. J is TRBJ1-2 and V is TRBV3-1, with D uncertain. The CDR3 has 15 amino acids. CDR1 is LGHDT, CDR2 YNNKEL, per germline (reference sequence). V lost 0 bases and J 4 bases, leaving 12 bases between the germline ends. The CDR3 reads CASSQDRIGSYGYTF. Written as DNA, the CDR3 is TGTGCCAGCAGCCAAGATAGGATAGGGAGCTATGGCTACACCTTC. The full variable domain, its missing parts supplied by reference TRBV3-1 and TRBJ1-2, is DTAVSQTPKYLVTQMGNDKSIKCEQNLGHDTMYWYKQDSKKFLKIMFSYNNKELIINETVPNRFSPKSPDKAHLNLHINSLELGDSAVYFCASSQDRIGSYGYTFGSGTRLTVV.